A single sample gave rise to the 22 T cell receptor beta chains below, sequenced in a study of T cell responses to AZD1222 COVID-19 vaccine. The assay was immunoSEQ multiplex PCR, and TCRdb's table has in-frame clones only and misses some. The table has 55,000 to 65,000 clones, approximately 89% seen once; the top ten hold roughly 14%. This specimen consisted of peripheral blood, obtained on day 0 of AZD1222 vaccination. All receptors derive from an adult in good health.

The rearrangement joins TRBV27 to TRBJ2-3; TRBD2 might be the D (5 bases). The CDR3 sequence is 13 residues long. The germline CDR1 and CDR2 sequences are MNHEY and SMNVEV (reference sequence). V lost 6 bases to trimming and J lost 1 base, with 8 bases between them. CDR3 amino acids: CASRMRGTDTQYF. The CDR3, as DNA: TGTGCCAGCAGAATGAGGGGCACAGATACGCAGTATTTT.

This clone showed up just once. V usage is TRBV9 and J usage is TRBJ2-1, with a weak D call TRBD2 (6 bases). Trimming stripped 3 bases from V and 4 bases from J, with 11 bases between. The CDR3 length is 14 residues. The V gene's germline CDR1 is SGDLS and CDR2 YYNGEE. The CDR3: CASSGSSVYNEQFF. DNA for the CDR3: TGTGCCAGCAGCGGTTCTAGCGTTTACAATGAGCAGTTCTTC.

J is TRBJ1-2 and V is TRBV30; no clear D gene. V lost 3 bases to trimming and J lost 8 bases, with 7 bases between them. The CDR3 is 10 residues long. From germline, CDR1 is GTSNPN and CDR2 SVGIG (reference sequence). The CDR3 reads CAWRRGGYTF. The CDR3 DNA follows: TGTGCCTGGAGGCGGGGAGGCTACACCTTC.

The chain recombines TRBV29-1 with TRBJ2-7; no clear D. The CDR3 consists of 10 residues. Trimming cost V 4 bases and J 4 bases, with 5 bases left between them. The germline gives CDR1 SQVTM, CDR2 ANQGSEA. The CDR3 here is CSVGDYEQYF. CDR3 nucleotide sequence: TGCAGCGTTGGGGATTACGAGCAGTACTTC.

A few counts support this clone. The chain carries TRBV11-3 and TRBJ2-5; D is unresolved. Trimming took 3 bases from V and 5 from J, leaving 4 bases between them. CDR3 length: 11 residues. Per the germline V gene, CDR1 is SGHNT and CDR2 is YENEEA. The chain's CDR3 is CASSFGETQYF. As DNA, the CDR3 is TGTGCCAGCAGCTTCGGCGAGACCCAGTACTTC.

By share, this clone ranks as medium-sized. The chain uses TRBV5-5 and TRBJ1-1; D unresolved. Trimming shortened V by 0 bases and J by 3 bases, and 9 bases separated the two germline ends. Germline values: CDR1 SGHKS, CDR2 YYEKEE (reference sequence). There are 14 residues in the CDR3. The CDR3 reads CASSLGGDHTEAFF. CDR3 bases: TGTGCCAGCAGCTTGGGGGGAGATCACACTGAAGCTTTCTTT.

In the case of this clone: Without the conserved terminal phenylalanine or tryptophan, this CDR3 likely stems from a read error. It is unclear where the CDR3 begins or ends on the DNA, so no DNA is shown, and the CDR3 is as TCRdb lists it. The chain links TRBV30 to TRBJ1-1. Including both end residues, the CDR3 is 11 amino acids long. In germline, CDR1 is GTSNPN, CDR2 SVGIG (reference sequence). CDR3 sequence: CAWSVGQAVRC.

This clone was detected once. The chain combines TRBV19 with TRBJ1-6; D ambiguous. CDR1 LNHDA and CDR2 SQIVND come from the germline V gene (reference sequence). The CDR3 contains 16 residues. V was clipped by 5 bases and J by 0 bases, with 11 bases between them. CDR3 sequence reads: CASSPAVSSYNSPLHF. As DNA, the CDR3 is TGTGCCAGTAGTCCGGCAGTGAGCTCCTATAATTCACCCCTCCACTTT. The complete variable domain, with remaining parts taken from reference TRBV19 and TRBJ1-6, reads DGGITQSPKYLFRKEGQNVTLSCEQNLNHDAMYWYRQDPGQGLRLIYYSQIVNDFQKGDIAEGYSVSREKKESFPLTVTSAQKNPTAFYLCASSPAVSSYNSPLHFGNGTRLTVT.

The chain carries TRBV9 and TRBJ2-5; D is unclear. CDR1 SGDLS and CDR2 YYNGEE come from the germline V gene. Trimming left V 1 base short and J 2 bases short, with 6 bases between. This CDR3 has 13 residues. The CDR3 reads CASSVTQQETQYF. CDR3 in DNA: TGTGCCAGCAGCGTAACCCAGCAAGAGACCCAGTACTTC.

The chain recombines TRBV6-2 or TRBV6-3 with TRBJ2-3; D not resolved. The V gene lost 6 bases and the J gene lost 5 bases, with 6 bases spanning the gap. From germline, CDR1 is MNHEY and CDR2 SVGEGT. This CDR3 is 11 amino acids long. This chain's CDR3 is CASSRRDTQYF. CDR3 bases: TGTGCCAGCAGCCGAAGAGATACGCAGTATTTT.

The CDR3 sequence is CASSIQGGSPLHF. CDR3 DNA: TGTGCCAGTAGTATCCAGGGCGGATCACCCCTCCACTTT. The chain has TRBV19 and TRBJ1-6; D perhaps matches TRBD1 (5 bases). CDR3 length: 13 residues. The germline V and J ends were trimmed by 3 bases and 10 bases, with 10 bases remaining between them. Germline loops: CDR1 LNHDA, CDR2 SQIVND (reference sequence).

The chain uses TRBV28 and TRBJ1-4; possibly TRBD1 for D (5 bases). In germline, CDR1 is MDHEN, CDR2 SYDVKM. V was cut by 6 bases and J by 8 bases, with 19 bases left in between. There are 15 residues in the CDR3. CDR3 residues: CASSQTASLGEKLFF. The CDR3 DNA sequence: TGTGCCAGCAGCCAGACAGCATCGCTGGGGGAAAAACTGTTTTTT.

The V gene is TRBV5-4, the J gene TRBJ2-5, with 11 positions matching TRBD2. Germline V CDR1 and CDR2: SGHNT, YYREEE (reference sequence). V gave up 4 bases and J gave up 5 bases; unmatched junction bases: 10. This CDR3 contains 16 residues. The CDR3 loop reads CASSPGLAGGGETQYF. CDR3 coding DNA: TGTGCCAGCAGCCCGGGGCTAGCGGGAGGTGGGGAGACCCAGTACTTC.

This chain connects TRBV13 to TRBJ2-7; 10 bases match TRBD1. This CDR3 has 16 amino acids. The V gene's germline CDR1 is PRHDT and CDR2 FYEKMQ (reference sequence). V gave up 5 bases and J gave up 7 bases; unmatched junction bases: 14. The CDR3 nucleotides are TGTGCCAGCAGCGCACACTCCGGGACAGGGGTCAGTGAGCAGTACTTC. This sequence encodes CASSAHSGTGVSEQYF.

V and J are TRBV2 and TRBJ1-1; TRBD1 agrees at 7 bases. Germline lookup yields CDR1 SNHLY and CDR2 FYNNEI. The trim removed 0 bases at V and 0 bases at J, leaving 1 base unmatched. The length of the CDR3 is 15 residues. CDR3 nucleotide sequence: TGTGCCAGCAGTGAAGCTACAGGGGTGAACACTGAAGCTTTCTTT. This translates into CASSEATGVNTEAFF. The variable domain in full, completed from reference TRBV2 and TRBJ1-1, reads EPEVTQTPSHQVTQMGQEVILRCVPISNHLYFYWYRQILGQKVEFLVSFYNNEISEKSEIFDDQFSVERPDGSNFTLKIRSTKLEDSAMYFCASSEATGVNTEAFFGQGTRLTVV.

V is TRBV4-2 and J is TRBJ1-1, with a tentative D call TRBD1 (6 bases). With 1 base removed from V and 11 bases from J, the gap between germline ends came to 17 bases. The CDR3 spans 14 residues. Germline CDR1 is LGHNA and CDR2 is YNFKEQ. The CDR3: CASSQATGPKMAFF. CDR3 DNA sequence: TGTGCCAGCAGCCAAGCTACAGGGCCGAAGATGGCTTTCTTT.

The chain has TRBV18 and TRBJ2-1, with D possibly matching TRBD2 (5 bases). Germline values: CDR1 KGHSH, CDR2 LQKENI. This CDR3 has 17 amino acids. V was shortened by 0 bases and J by 3 bases, with 15 bases between the two germline ends. The CDR3 coding sequence is TGTGCCAGCTCACCACCGATTTACCGGGGTCTCTACAATGAGCAGTTCTTC. Residues: CASSPPIYRGLYNEQFF.

The chain carries TRBV2 and TRBJ2-4, with 8 bases identical to TRBD1. V lost 5 bases and J lost 1; bases outside the gene matches: 4. The CDR3 totals 15 residues. Looked up from germline, CDR1 is SNHLY and CDR2 is FYNNEI. In DNA form, the CDR3 reads TGTGCCAGCAGTCGACAGGGGCTGGCCAAAAACATTCAGTACTTC. Amino acid sequence: CASSRQGLAKNIQYF.

The J gene is TRBJ2-3, the V gene TRBV25-1, with 10 nucleotides matching TRBD2. With 4 bases clipped from V and 3 bases from J, the junction kept 1 base outside the gene matches. Per germline, CDR1 MGHDK and CDR2 SYGVNS. The CDR3 has 14 amino acids. The CDR3 sequence: CASSGGLATDTQYF. The DNA of the CDR3 is TGTGCCAGCAGTGGGGGACTAGCGACAGATACGCAGTATTTT.

The CDR3 DNA reads as TGTGCCAGTAAGGACAGGGCTGACACTGAAGCTTTCTTT. This sequence encodes CASKDRADTEAFF. The V gene is TRBV19, the J gene TRBJ1-1, with 8 bases that match TRBD1. The V gene's germline CDR1 is LNHDA and CDR2 SQIVND (reference sequence). The V segment lost 7 bases and the J segment 3 bases; nucleotides outside the gene matches: 4. The CDR3 is 13 residues long.

In DNA, the CDR3 is TGTGCCACCAGCAGAGATCGAACAGCAACTAATGAAAAACTGTTTTTT. It specifies CATSRDRTATNEKLFF. The V and J genes are TRBV15 and TRBJ1-4; D is unresolved. From germline, CDR1 is LNHNV and CDR2 YYDKDF (reference sequence). This CDR3 contains 16 residues. V shed 0 bases and J shed 0 bases, with 8 bases lying between them.

V gene TRBV7-6 combines with J gene TRBJ1-1; D is perhaps TRBD1 (6 bases). This CDR3 is built from 17 residues. The ends were cut back, 4 bases at V and 1 base at J, with 19 bases in the middle. The V gene's germline CDR1 is SGHVS and CDR2 FNYEAQ. This CDR3 is CASSSLPGTNRNTEAFF. The CDR3 nucleotides are TGTGCCAGCAGCTCCTTACCCGGGACAAATAGGAACACTGAAGCTTTCTTT.